This T cell receptor beta chain was sequenced in a study of T cells in Graves' hyperthyroidism and ophthalmopathy. Study-wide findings and caveats: Within blood appeared most thyroid clonotypes that had expanded above 0.001.

This CDR3 contains 14 residues. Germline V gene data show CDR1 as SNHLY and CDR2 as FYNNEI. V was trimmed by 2 bases and J by 8 bases, leaving 15 bases between them. This clonotype occurred many times. What it binds is unknown. There were TCR beta CDR3 regions amplified from RNA transcripts. Initially, a first-round RT-PCR of the TCR CDR3 employed the HTBI primer set. One entry per CDR3 protein results from TCRdb running MiXCR on the multiplex PCR reads. Of fewer than 450,000 distinct CDR3 sequences listed, about a sixth are singletons. The study excluded patients with uncontrolled infection, other autoimmune disease, pregnancy or lactation. A sample of blood taken at first hyperthyroidism diagnosis preceded any ophthalmopathy symptoms.

The chain couples TRBV2 to TRBJ1-2; D is uncertain. The sequenced sample consisted of blood. The origin of this receptor is a woman in her 30s with Graves' hyperthyroidism that later progressed to Graves' ophthalmopathy. The CDR3 is CASSEYGQVRGYTF. The CDR3, as DNA: TGTGCCAGCAGTGAATATGGGCAGGTCCGGGGCTACACCTTC. The full variable domain, in which reference TRBV2 and TRBJ1-2 provide the parts outside the CDR3, is EPEVTQTPSHQVTQMGQEVILRCVPISNHLYFYWYRQILGQKVEFLVSFYNNEISEKSEIFDDQFSVERPDGSNFTLKIRSTKLEDSAMYFCASSEYGQVRGYTFGSGTRLTVV.